This TCR beta chain appears in the sequencing data of a study of blood T cell repertoires in COVID-19. Points on this clone: The identical CDR3 is also encoded by other nucleotide sequences in the sample.

The assay was immunoSEQ multiplex PCR, and TCRdb's table has in-frame clones only and misses some. The sample consists of approximately 240,000 clones, about nine tenths of them appearing once. This CDR3 spans 14 amino acids. The V and J ends lost 3 bases and 2 bases respectively, with 11 bases between them. Germline assignment: CDR1 SGHRS and CDR2 YFSETQ. Sequenced sample: PBMCs or T cells enriched from blood (not recorded which). This sequence originates from a woman aged 18-30 years who had recovered from COVID-19. This rearrangement joins TRBV5-1 to TRBJ1-1, with D tentatively TRBD1 (6 bases). The chain's CDR3 is CASSYGQLNTEAFF. The CDR3 nucleotides are TGCGCCAGCAGCTACGGACAGCTTAACACTGAAGCTTTCTTT.